A single sample is the source of the 11 T cell receptor beta chains below, sequenced in a study of cytomegalovirus exposure and HLA in healthy donors (dated by TCRdb to 2015 to 2018). Libraries were made using the immunoSEQ multiplex PCR assay. For the multiplex PCR, a mixture combining 60 forward primers for TCR Vbeta segments and 13 reverse primers for TCR Jbeta segments was used. The source is immuneACCESS, and TCRdb retained only in-frame sequences with V and J called. Part of the clones is not carried over; for the studies checked, unresolved V genes explain less than half of this, and the remainder is unexplained. Here the sample has approximately 200,000 clones; less than 80% occur a single time. 3.5% to 5% of the sample belongs to the ten largest clones. The specimen was PBMCs. These receptors were collected from a woman in her twenties or thirties in good health and CMV-seropositive.

V and J are TRBV5-5 and TRBJ1-6; D not certain. The CDR3 has 14 residues. The ends were cut back, 0 bases at V and 7 bases at J, with 8 bases in the middle. Germline CDR1 and CDR2: SGHKS and YYEKEE (reference sequence). As DNA, the CDR3 is TGTGCCAGCAGCTTGGGGGCCCGAAATTCACCCCTCCACTTT. Translation gives CASSLGARNSPLHF.

In nucleotides, the CDR3 is TGCAGCGCCTTGGACGGACATCCTTTCTTT. It codes for CSALDGHPFF. The V gene is TRBV29-1, the J gene TRBJ1-1, with D possibly TRBD1 on 5 matching bases. The CDR3 is made up of 10 amino acids. V was clipped by 7 bases and J by 12 bases, with 15 bases between them. Looked up from germline, CDR1 is SQVTM and CDR2 is ANQGSEA.

The chain combines TRBV27 with TRBJ2-7, with D possibly matching TRBD1 (6 bases). CDR3 length equals 14 residues. The V end was cut by 6 bases, the J end by 2 bases, with 14 bases between. The germline V gene has CDR1 MNHEY and CDR2 SMNVEV (reference sequence). The CDR3 DNA reads as TGTGCCAGCAGCCACAGGGTGGCGGCCTACGAGCAGTACTTC. Protein sequence: CASSHRVAAYEQYF.

The chain combines TRBV6-1 with TRBJ2-7, with D possibly matching TRBD2 (5 bases). V lost 4 bases and J lost 4, with 11 bases in between. CDR1 is MNHNS and CDR2 is SASEGT in the germline V gene. CDR3 length: 13 residues. The CDR3 sequence: CASSVRGLYEQYF. CDR3 nucleotides: TGTGCCAGCAGTGTACGGGGTCTGTACGAGCAGTACTTC.

The chain links TRBV7-2 to TRBJ2-2; 7 positions match TRBD2. The CDR3 has 15 residues. Germline CDR1 SGHTA, CDR2 FQGNSA. Trimming took 5 bases from V and 5 from J; bases not matched to a gene: 8. The CDR3 DNA is TGTGCCAGCAGCCCATGGACTAGAGGAACCGGGGAGCTGTTTTTT. Translated, it gives CASSPWTRGTGELFF. Supplemented by reference TRBV7-2 and TRBJ2-2, the full variable domain reads GAGVSQSPSNKVTEKGKDVELRCDPISGHTALYWYRQSLGQGLEFLIYFQGNSAPDKSGLPSDRFSAERTGGSVSTLTIQRTQQEDSAVYLCASSPWTRGTGELFFGEGSRLTVL.

The CDR3 sequence is CASSPLANYGYTF. CDR3 sequence (DNA): TGTGCCAGCAGCCCCCTAGCCAACTATGGCTACACCTTC. V gene TRBV7-9 combines with J gene TRBJ1-2; D remains unclear. Trimming took off 5 bases at V and 2 bases at J, with 9 bases between the two ends. Germline V gene sequence: CDR1 SEHNR, CDR2 FQNEAQ (reference sequence). This CDR3 region has 13 residues.

The chain employs TRBV9 and TRBJ2-6, with 7 bases fitting TRBD1. J lost 2 bases, V lost 0 bases, and 2 bases had no gene match. Germline lookup yields CDR1 SGDLS and CDR2 YYNGEE. This CDR3 is 16 amino acids long. Here the CDR3 reads CASSVAQGTGANVLTF. The CDR3 bases are TGTGCCAGCAGCGTAGCACAGGGGACTGGGGCCAACGTCCTGACTTTC.

The CDR3 loop reads CASSNRGPTEAFF. Here the CDR3 DNA reads TGTGCCAGTAGTAACAGGGGACCCACTGAAGCTTTCTTT. The chain links TRBV19 to TRBJ1-1; the match to TRBD1 covers 7 bases. The CDR3 spans 13 residues. The trim removed 4 bases at V and 4 bases at J, leaving 3 bases unmatched. The V gene's germline CDR1 is LNHDA and CDR2 SQIVND (reference sequence). Drawing the rest from reference TRBV19 and TRBJ1-1, the complete variable domain is DGGITQSPKYLFRKEGQNVTLSCEQNLNHDAMYWYRQDPGQGLRLIYYSQIVNDFQKGDIAEGYSVSREKKESFPLTVTSAQKNPTAFYLCASSNRGPTEAFFGQGTRLTVV.

V is TRBV28 and J is TRBJ2-6, with 7 bases fitting TRBD2. Germline V gene sequence: CDR1 MDHEN, CDR2 SYDVKM. The CDR3 extends over 20 amino acids. After removal of 3 bases from V and 0 bases from J, the junction contained 14 bases not matched to a gene. CDR3 bases: TGTGCCAGCAGTTTTGGGGAGGGAGAAACCTTCAGCTCTGGGGCCAACGTCCTGACTTTC. Translating gives CASSFGEGETFSSGANVLTF.

The chain combines TRBV11-3 with TRBJ1-1, with TRBD1 identical over 7 bases. The CDR3 sequence is 15 residues long. Germline CDR1 and CDR2: SGHNT and YENEEA. V shed 5 bases and J 1 base; nucleotides not matched to a gene: 7. CDR3 residues: CASSGPGTENTEAFF. CDR3 DNA sequence: TGTGCCAGCAGCGGGCCCGGGACAGAGAACACTGAAGCTTTCTTT.

The J gene is TRBJ2-5, the V gene TRBV6-6; D perhaps matches TRBD2 (5 bases). Trimming cost V 7 bases and J 2 bases, with 11 bases left between them. The CDR3 covers 13 residues. CDR1 and CDR2 from the germline V gene are MNHNY and SVGAGI (reference sequence). CDR3 nucleotides: TGTGCCAGCAAGAGGGTCTTACAAGAGACCCAGTACTTC. This gives the protein CASKRVLQETQYF.